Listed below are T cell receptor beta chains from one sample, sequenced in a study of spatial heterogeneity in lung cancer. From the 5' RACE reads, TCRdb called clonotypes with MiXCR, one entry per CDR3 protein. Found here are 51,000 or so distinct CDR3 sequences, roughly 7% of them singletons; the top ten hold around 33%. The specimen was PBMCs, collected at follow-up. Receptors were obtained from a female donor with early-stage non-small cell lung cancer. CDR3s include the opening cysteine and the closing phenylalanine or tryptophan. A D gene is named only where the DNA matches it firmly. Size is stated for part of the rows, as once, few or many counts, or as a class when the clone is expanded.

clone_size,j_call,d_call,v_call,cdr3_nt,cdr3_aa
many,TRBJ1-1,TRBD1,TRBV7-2,TGTGCCAGCAGCTTAAGGGACAGGGCGGTCCCTGAAGCTTTCTTT,CASSLRDRAVPEAFF
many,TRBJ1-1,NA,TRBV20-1,TGCAGTTATGACTCGTACTTAGAAGCTTTCTTT,CSYDSYLEAFF
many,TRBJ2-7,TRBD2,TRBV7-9,TGTGCCAGCAGTTCGGGGGGTTACAACGAGCAGTACTTC,CASSSGGYNEQYF
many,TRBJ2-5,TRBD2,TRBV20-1,TGCAGTGCGAGACTAGCGGTAACCCAAGAGACCCAGTACTTC,CSARLAVTQETQYF
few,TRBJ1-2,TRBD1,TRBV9,TGTGCCAGCAGCCCCCAGGACAGGGGCGCTGGCTACACCTTC,CASSPQDRGAGYTF
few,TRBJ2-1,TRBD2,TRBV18,TGTGCCAGCTCACGGACTAGCGGGGCCTACAATGAGCAGTTCTTC,CASSRTSGAYNEQFF
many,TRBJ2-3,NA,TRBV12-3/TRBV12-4,TGTGCCAGCAGCCCCTCCACGGGTAGCACAGATACGCAGTATTTT,CASSPSTGSTDTQYF
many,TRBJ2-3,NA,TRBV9,TGTGCCAGCAGCGTCGAGAATAGGGGGAGGCAGTATTTT,CASSVENRGRQYF
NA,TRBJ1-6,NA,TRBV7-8,TGTGCCAGCAGCTTGACGCCAAGACCCCTTCGGACGTTTCGTGATAATTCACCCCTCCACTTT,CASSLTPRPLRTFRDNSPLHF
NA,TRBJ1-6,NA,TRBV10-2,TGCGCCAGCAGAGATAGACAGACGAGCTCCTATAATTCACCCCTCCACTTT,CASRDRQTSSYNSPLHF
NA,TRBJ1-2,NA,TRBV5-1,TGCGCCAGCAGGGGGACATCGACTCGCGGCTACACCTTC,CASRGTSTRGYTF
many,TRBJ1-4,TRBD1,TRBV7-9,TGTGCCAGCAGCTTTTGGGACAGGAGTGAAAAACTGTTTTTT,CASSFWDRSEKLFF
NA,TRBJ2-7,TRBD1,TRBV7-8,TGTGCCAGCAGCCCACGTCCAGGGGGCTACGAGCAGTACTTC,CASSPRPGGYEQYF
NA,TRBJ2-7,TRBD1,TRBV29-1,TGCAGCGTTGAAGAGGGGACAGGGGGCGCGTACGAGCAGTACTTC,CSVEEGTGGAYEQYF
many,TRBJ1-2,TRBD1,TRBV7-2,TGTGCCAGCAGCCCCCCACCGGGTGGGGGACAGGGCAATGGCTACACCTTC,CASSPPPGGGQGNGYTF
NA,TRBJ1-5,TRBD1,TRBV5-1,TGCGCCAGCAGCATAGGACAGGGCAATCAGCCCCAGCATTTT,CASSIGQGNQPQHF
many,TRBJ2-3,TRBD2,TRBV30,TGTGCCTGGAGTCGAGAGCGGGGGGGCACAGATACGCAGTATTTT,CAWSRERGGTDTQYF
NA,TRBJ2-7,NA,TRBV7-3,TGTGCCAGCAGCCCAACATGGGGGTCCTACGAGCAGTACTTC,CASSPTWGSYEQYF
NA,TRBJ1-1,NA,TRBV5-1,TGCGCCAGCAGCTTGGGTAAAGATTTTGGGGCTTTCTTT,CASSLGKDFGAFF
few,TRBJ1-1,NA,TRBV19,TGTGCCACCCGACGGGGGCAGGGGAACACTGAAGCTTTCTTT,CATRRGQGNTEAFF
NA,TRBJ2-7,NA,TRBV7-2,TGTGCCAGCAGCCGGACCTACGAGCAGTACTTC,CASSRTYEQYF
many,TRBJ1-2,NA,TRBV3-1,TGTGCCAGCAGCCAAGATGGTCAGGGAGGCTATGGCTACACCTTC,CASSQDGQGGYGYTF
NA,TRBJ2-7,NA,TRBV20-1,TGCAGTGCTAGAAACCGGGACAAGGGTACCTACGAGCAGTACTTC,CSARNRDKGTYEQYF
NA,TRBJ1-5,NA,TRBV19,TGTGCCAGTAGTATGAGGAGTTGGGCTCAGCCCCAGCATTTT,CASSMRSWAQPQHF
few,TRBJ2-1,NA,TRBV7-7,TGTGCTAGCAGCCCCAGGGGCCGGGACCGACACCAGAGCTCCTACAATGAGCAGTTCTTC,CASSPRGRDRHQSSYNEQFF
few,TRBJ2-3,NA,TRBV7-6,TGTGCCAGCAGCTTAGCGGCGGGGTTCACAGATACGCAGTATTTT,CASSLAAGFTDTQYF
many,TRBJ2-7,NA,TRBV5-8,TGTGCCAGCGAGTTTGAAGTCGATGCCTACGAGCAGTACTTC,CASEFEVDAYEQYF
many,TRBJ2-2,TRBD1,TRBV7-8,TGTGCCAGCACCACAGGACAGGGAGGTACCGGGGAGCTGTTTTTT,CASTTGQGGTGELFF
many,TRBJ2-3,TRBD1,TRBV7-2,TGTGCCAGCAGCTTAGGGGTAGGGGGACAGCGCACAGATACGCAGTATTTT,CASSLGVGGQRTDTQYF
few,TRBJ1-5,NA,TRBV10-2,TGCGCCAGCAGTGAGTCGCCCTATCGACAGCCCAATCAGCCCCAGCATTTT,CASSESPYRQPNQPQHF
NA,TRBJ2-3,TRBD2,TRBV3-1,TGTGCCAGCAGCCAAGATAGACTAGCGGGGACAGATACGCAGTATTTT,CASSQDRLAGTDTQYF
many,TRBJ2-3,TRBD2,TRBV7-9,TGTGCCAGCAGCGTACGACTAGCAGTAGATACGCAGTATTTT,CASSVRLAVDTQYF
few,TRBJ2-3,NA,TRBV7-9,TGTGCCAGCAGCTTAGCGCGGGGTAGCGCCACAGATACGCAGTATTTT,CASSLARGSATDTQYF
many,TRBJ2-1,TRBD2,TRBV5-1,TGCGCCAGCAGCAAAACCACGTCTAGCGGTACCTACAATGAGCAGTTCTTC,CASSKTTSSGTYNEQFF
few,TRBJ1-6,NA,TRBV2,TGTGCCAGCAGTGAGGCGGGGTTGCCTTCACCCCTCCACTTT,CASSEAGLPSPLHF
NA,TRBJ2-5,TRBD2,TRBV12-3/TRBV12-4,TGTGCCAGCAGTGAGCGGGGGGGCCTGGGAGAGACCCAGTACTTC,CASSERGGLGETQYF
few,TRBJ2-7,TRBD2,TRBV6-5,TGTGCCAGCAGTTACCCAGGAGAGCGGGGTTCCTACGAGCAGTACTTC,CASSYPGERGSYEQYF
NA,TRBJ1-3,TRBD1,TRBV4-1,TGCGCCAGCAGGGAGGGACAGCAAACTGGAAACACCATATATTTT,CASREGQQTGNTIYF
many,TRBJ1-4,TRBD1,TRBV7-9,TGTGCCAGCAGCCGAAGGACAGGGGTTAATGAAAAACTGTTTTTT,CASSRRTGVNEKLFF
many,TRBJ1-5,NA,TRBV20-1,TGCAGTGTAGGGAGCCAGCCCCAGCATTTT,CSVGSQPQHF
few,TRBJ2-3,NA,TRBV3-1,TGTGCCAGCAGCCTCCCAGGAGCAGATACGCAGTATTTT,CASSLPGADTQYF
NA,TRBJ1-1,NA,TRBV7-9,TGTGCCAGCGGCCCCCCAGGGTTAGGGAACACTGAAGCTTTCTTT,CASGPPGLGNTEAFF
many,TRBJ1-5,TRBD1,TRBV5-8,TGTGCCAGCAGCTCACAGGGGGAGCCCCAGCATTTT,CASSSQGEPQHF
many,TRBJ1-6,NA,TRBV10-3,TGTGCCATCAGTAACCCGCACGGCGGCGCCTCCTATAATTCACCCCTCCACTTT,CAISNPHGGASYNSPLHF
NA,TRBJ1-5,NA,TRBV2,TGTGCCAGCCGAATCGGTCAGCCCCAGCATTTT,CASRIGQPQHF
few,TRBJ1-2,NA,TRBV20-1,TGCAGTGCTGCCCCGGCGGGGGAGGGCTATGGCTACACCTTC,CSAAPAGEGYGYTF
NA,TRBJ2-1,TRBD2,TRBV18,TGTGCCAGCTCACCAGAGTCTAGCGGGGCCAATGAGCAGTTCTTC,CASSPESSGANEQFF
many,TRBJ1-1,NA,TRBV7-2,TGTGCCAGCAGACAACAGGGAATGAACACTGAAGCTTTCTTT,CASRQQGMNTEAFF
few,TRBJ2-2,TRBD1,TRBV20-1,TGCAGTGCTAGAGATCGTGGACAGGGATATGAGCTGTTTTTT,CSARDRGQGYELFF
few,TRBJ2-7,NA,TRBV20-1,TGCAGTGCTAGACCGGGGGCCGGCGAGCAGTACTTC,CSARPGAGEQYF
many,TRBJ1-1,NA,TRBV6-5,TGTGCCAGCAGTTACACGACGAACACTGAAGCTTTCTTT,CASSYTTNTEAFF
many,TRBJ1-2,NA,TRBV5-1,TGCGCCAGCAGCTTGCTGAACTTAGACTATGGCTACACCTTC,CASSLLNLDYGYTF